This entry describes one T cell receptor (beta chain). There are 16 residues in the CDR3. The trim removed 4 bases at V and 2 bases at J, leaving 9 bases unmatched. The data belong to a study of molecular identifiers for immune sequencing clone quantification. TCRdb re-called the PCR reads through MiXCR, storing one row per CDR3 protein. The repertoire holds hundreds of thousands of distinct CDR3 sequences, with roughly 27% as singletons. The authors sorted naive CD8 T cells as CD8+CD4-CCR7+CD45RA+. The sequence was obtained from a human donor in good health. Some libraries in this study had Jurkat cell RNA spiked in. The chain joins TRBV12-3 or TRBV12-4 to TRBJ2-7; the match to TRBD1 covers 9 bases. The specimen was naive CD8+ T cells from blood, with Jurkat cell RNA spiked in. As to subset: FACS-sorted CD8+CD4-CCR7+CD45RA+ naive T cells. The CDR3 loop is CASSWGEGQGTYEQYF. The CDR3 DNA sequence: TGTGCCAGCAGTTGGGGGGAGGGACAGGGTACCTACGAGCAGTACTTC.